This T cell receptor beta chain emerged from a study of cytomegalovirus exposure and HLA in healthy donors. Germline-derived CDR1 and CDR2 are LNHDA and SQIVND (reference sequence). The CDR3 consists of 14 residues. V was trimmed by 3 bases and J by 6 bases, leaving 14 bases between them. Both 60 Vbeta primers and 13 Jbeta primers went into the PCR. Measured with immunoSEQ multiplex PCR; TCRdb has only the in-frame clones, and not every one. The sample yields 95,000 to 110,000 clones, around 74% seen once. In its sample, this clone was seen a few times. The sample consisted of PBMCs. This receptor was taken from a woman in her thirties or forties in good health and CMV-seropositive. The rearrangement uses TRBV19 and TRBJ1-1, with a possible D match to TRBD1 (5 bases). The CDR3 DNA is TGTGCCAGTAGTATGTATAGCAGGGAAGCTGAAGCTTTCTTT. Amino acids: CASSMYSREAEAFF.